The clone carrying this T cell receptor (beta chain) was detected many times. Its antigen remains unknown. Germline V lookup: CDR1 ENHRY, CDR2 SYGVKD. J was trimmed by 4 bases and V by 4 bases; bases with no gene match: 2. The CDR3 has 15 residues. A single record per CDR3 protein comes from TCRdb applying MiXCR to the RACE reads. The sample lists 150,000 to 200,000 distinct CDR3 sequences; more than 25% were seen once. As for time point: pre-sensitization, week 0. The treatment: therapeutic diphenylcyclopropenone sensitization with weekly scalp DPC. Unfractionated whole blood served as the source for total RNA extraction. The record originates from a study of human T cells and chemical hapten exposure. Across the whole study: Alopecia areata, totalis or universalis affected patients who were mostly female. Study outcomes and limitations: Significantly more large CDR3 similarity clusters were formed by expanded TCRs than by controls. No change in TCRs above 1 in 1000 frequency was produced by DPC sensitization.

Specimen: whole blood, collected in connection with sensitization to the hapten diphenylcyclopropenone (DPC). The genes are TRBV10-3 and TRBJ2-2; TRBD1 agrees at 11 bases. The TCR sequence derives from a woman in her twenties or thirties with alopecia areata. Some clones in this sample may be carry-over from other donors' samples. The CDR3 loop reads CAISGGTGGTGELFF. CDR3 sequence (DNA): TGTGCCATCAGTGGAGGGACAGGGGGCACCGGGGAGCTGTTTTTT.